A selection of T cell receptor beta chains follows, all from one sample in a study of cytomegalovirus exposure and HLA in healthy donors. Sequencing used immunoSEQ multiplex PCR; TCRdb keeps in-frame clones, though not all of them. The repertoire holds about 160,000 clones, with roughly 70% as singletons. The sequencing input was PBMCs. Every receptor here comes from a woman between 45 and 60 years old in good health and CMV-seropositive. CDR3s include the opening cysteine and the closing phenylalanine or tryptophan. Fields, in order: CDR3 DNA, CDR3 protein, J gene, V gene, clone size, CDR3 length, D gene. D genes are given only for firm matches. Clone size appears in some rows only: once, few, many, or a class for an expanded clone.

CDR3 DNA: TGCGCCAGCAGCTTAGATCAGGGAGGTTTGGACACTGAAGCTTTCTTT; CDR3 protein: CASSLDQGGLDTEAFF; J gene: TRBJ1-1; V gene: TRBV5-1; clone size: -; CDR3 length: 16; D gene: -
CDR3 DNA: TGTGCTAGTAGAATGGGCCAGGGGGCCCAGTACAATGAGCAGTTCTTC; CDR3 protein: CASRMGQGAQYNEQFF; J gene: TRBJ2-1; V gene: TRBV19; clone size: -; CDR3 length: 16; D gene: TRBD1
CDR3 DNA: TGCGCCAGCAGCGAGGGCCGATTAAGCTCTGGAAACACCATATATTTT; CDR3 protein: CASSEGRLSSGNTIYF; J gene: TRBJ1-3; V gene: TRBV5-1; clone size: -; CDR3 length: 16; D gene: -
CDR3 DNA: TGTGCCAGCAGCCAAGGAATGGGACTAGCGGGGACATCCACAGATACGCAGTATTTT; CDR3 protein: CASSQGMGLAGTSTDTQYF; J gene: TRBJ2-3; V gene: TRBV4-2; clone size: once; CDR3 length: 19; D gene: TRBD2
CDR3 DNA: TGTGCCAGCAGTGACTTTTCCCAGGGTTACGCTTTCTTT; CDR3 protein: CASSDFSQGYAFF; J gene: TRBJ1-1; V gene: TRBV2; clone size: -; CDR3 length: 13; D gene: -
CDR3 DNA: TGTGCCAGCAGCTTAGAGTTATTGGCCAACGGGGGAGAGACCCAGTACTTC; CDR3 protein: CASSLELLANGGETQYF; J gene: TRBJ2-5; V gene: TRBV7-6; clone size: -; CDR3 length: 17; D gene: -
CDR3 DNA: TGCGCCAGCAGCGATAGGACTAGCGGGAGCCAAGAGACCCAGTACTTC; CDR3 protein: CASSDRTSGSQETQYF; J gene: TRBJ2-5; V gene: TRBV5-1; clone size: once; CDR3 length: 16; D gene: TRBD2
CDR3 DNA: TGTGCCAGCCGACCGGGGGGGGCCATCTATAGCAATCAGCCCCAGCATTTT; CDR3 protein: CASRPGGAIYSNQPQHF; J gene: TRBJ1-5; V gene: TRBV21-1; clone size: -; CDR3 length: 17; D gene: -
CDR3 DNA: TGCGCCAGCAGCCACTTCGGGGGGGCGTCCTACAATGAGCAGTTCTTC; CDR3 protein: CASSHFGGASYNEQFF; J gene: TRBJ2-1; V gene: TRBV4-1; clone size: -; CDR3 length: 16; D gene: TRBD2
CDR3 DNA: TGTGCCAGCAGCCCAACGGGAGCCTTGAACACTGAAGCTTTCTTT; CDR3 protein: CASSPTGALNTEAFF; J gene: TRBJ1-1; V gene: TRBV5-4; clone size: few; CDR3 length: 15; D gene: -
CDR3 DNA: TGTGCCAGTAGTATGGCGGTGAACACTGAAGCTTTCTTT; CDR3 protein: CASSMAVNTEAFF; J gene: TRBJ1-1; V gene: TRBV19; clone size: few; CDR3 length: 13; D gene: -
CDR3 DNA: TGTGCCAGCAGGGAAGGGGGCGGCCAAGAGACCCAGTACTTC; CDR3 protein: CASREGGGQETQYF; J gene: TRBJ2-5; V gene: TRBV7-9; clone size: -; CDR3 length: 14; D gene: TRBD1
CDR3 DNA: TGTGCCAGCAGCCAGGCGGGTGCCGGGGAGCTGTTTTTT; CDR3 protein: CASSQAGAGELFF; J gene: TRBJ2-2; V gene: TRBV7-8; clone size: few; CDR3 length: 13; D gene: -
CDR3 DNA: TGTGCCAGCAGCGTAGGGCTGCCCGCACCCCTCCACTTT; CDR3 protein: CASSVGLPAPLHF; J gene: TRBJ1-6; V gene: TRBV9; clone size: -; CDR3 length: 13; D gene: -
CDR3 DNA: TGTGCCACCAGCAGAGAAATACTAGCGAGAGAGCAGTTCTTC; CDR3 protein: CATSREILAREQFF; J gene: TRBJ2-1; V gene: TRBV15; clone size: -; CDR3 length: 14; D gene: TRBD2
CDR3 DNA: TGTGCCAGCAGCTATCTCGGAGTGCAGTTCTTC; CDR3 protein: CASSYLGVQFF; J gene: TRBJ2-1; V gene: TRBV5-6; clone size: -; CDR3 length: 11; D gene: -
CDR3 DNA: TGTGCCAGCAGTTATACGGGGAGGAGAGATACGCAGTATTTT; CDR3 protein: CASSYTGRRDTQYF; J gene: TRBJ2-3; V gene: TRBV6-5; clone size: few; CDR3 length: 14; D gene: -
CDR3 DNA: TGCGCCAGCAGCCGGGGGTTGGCCGGTCGGTATTTT; CDR3 protein: CASSRGLAGRYF; J gene: TRBJ2-3; V gene: TRBV10-2; clone size: -; CDR3 length: 12; D gene: -
CDR3 DNA: TGTGCCAGCAGCCCCCGGGCAGGGTGGAACACTGAAGCTTTCTTT; CDR3 protein: CASSPRAGWNTEAFF; J gene: TRBJ1-1; V gene: TRBV11-2; clone size: -; CDR3 length: 15; D gene: -
CDR3 DNA: TGTGCCAGCTCACCGTTGACAGGGCAGAATGAGCAGTTCTTC; CDR3 protein: CASSPLTGQNEQFF; J gene: TRBJ2-1; V gene: TRBV18; clone size: once; CDR3 length: 14; D gene: TRBD1
CDR3 DNA: TGTGCCAGCAGCTCGCAGGACTCCTACGAGCAGTACTTC; CDR3 protein: CASSSQDSYEQYF; J gene: TRBJ2-7; V gene: TRBV5-6; clone size: -; CDR3 length: 13; D gene: -
CDR3 DNA: TGTGCCAGCAGTTTAAGGCACGGAGGGACCCCTGGAAACACCATATATTTT; CDR3 protein: CASSLRHGGTPGNTIYF; J gene: TRBJ1-3; V gene: TRBV27; clone size: -; CDR3 length: 17; D gene: -
CDR3 DNA: TGCAGTGCTGAACTTGCGCCGAAAGCTTTCTTT; CDR3 protein: CSAELAPKAFF; J gene: TRBJ1-1; V gene: TRBV20-1; clone size: few; CDR3 length: 11; D gene: -
CDR3 DNA: TGCGCCAGCAGCCGGGGGGGGGCCTTCCAAGAGACCCAGTACTTC; CDR3 protein: CASSRGGAFQETQYF; J gene: TRBJ2-5; V gene: TRBV4-1; clone size: -; CDR3 length: 15; D gene: -
CDR3 DNA: TGTGCCATCAGTGAGCCCTCGGGAGGGACCGGGGCCAACGTCCTGACTTTC; CDR3 protein: CAISEPSGGTGANVLTF; J gene: TRBJ2-6; V gene: TRBV10-3; clone size: many; CDR3 length: 17; D gene: TRBD2
CDR3 DNA: TGTGCCAGCAGCTTACAGGGGATTGAGCAGTTCTTC; CDR3 protein: CASSLQGIEQFF; J gene: TRBJ2-1; V gene: TRBV7-2; clone size: -; CDR3 length: 12; D gene: -
CDR3 DNA: TGTGCCAGCTCACCAGGGGAGGGCTACACCTTC; CDR3 protein: CASSPGEGYTF; J gene: TRBJ1-2; V gene: TRBV18; clone size: -; CDR3 length: 11; D gene: -
CDR3 DNA: TGTGCCAGCAGTGAAGTCAAGACACCTATCAGCCCCCAGCATTTT; CDR3 protein: CASSEVKTPISPQHF; J gene: TRBJ1-5; V gene: TRBV6-1; clone size: -; CDR3 length: 15; D gene: -
CDR3 DNA: TGCGCCAGCAGCTTACAGGGGTTCTCTGGGGCCAACGTCCTGACTTTC; CDR3 protein: CASSLQGFSGANVLTF; J gene: TRBJ2-6; V gene: TRBV5-1; clone size: -; CDR3 length: 16; D gene: TRBD1